A selection of T cell receptor beta chains follows, all from one sample in a study of blood T cell repertoires in COVID-19. TCRdb's table, derived via immunoSEQ multiplex PCR, lists solely in-frame clones and lacks some. The sample lists 200,000 to 250,000 clones; 85% to 90% were seen once. Sequenced: peripheral blood. The receptor set was obtained from a man aged 30 to 39 with COVID-19, enrolled during active disease. Each CDR3 is given with its conserved first and last residue. The D gene is left open where the match is weak. Rows may omit the clone size; those that give it use once, few, many or a size class.

cdr3_aa | cdr3_nt | cdr3_length | j_call | d_call | v_call | clone_size
CASSPGTGLYEQYF | TGTGCCAGCTCACCGGGAACAGGGCTCTACGAGCAGTACTTC | 14 | TRBJ2-7 | . | TRBV18 | .
CASSPSTGYSGNTIYF | TGTGCCAGCTCACCTTCAACAGGGTACTCTGGAAACACCATATATTTT | 16 | TRBJ1-3 | . | TRBV18 | .
CASSPRDWNTGELFF | TGCGCCAGCAGCCCCAGGGACTGGAACACCGGGGAGCTGTTTTTT | 15 | TRBJ2-2 | . | TRBV5-1 | .
CASSTPRRQNEQFF | TGTGCCAGTAGTACCCCCCGGAGGCAAAATGAGCAGTTCTTC | 14 | TRBJ2-1 | . | TRBV19 | .
CASSIAGQGDYEQYF | TGTGCCAGTAGTATAGCAGGACAGGGGGACTACGAGCAGTACTTC | 15 | TRBJ2-7 | TRBD1 | TRBV19 | few
CAGTGGTPTSNTGELFF | TGTGCCGGGACAGGTGGGACACCAACCTCGAACACCGGGGAGCTGTTTTTT | 17 | TRBJ2-2 | TRBD1 | TRBV7-9 | .
CASSLPGLAGGNEQFF | TGTGCCAGCAGCTTACCGGGACTAGCGGGGGGCAATGAGCAGTTCTTC | 16 | TRBJ2-1 | TRBD2 | TRBV11-2 | .
CASSSIWGLAENTDTQYF | TGTGCCAGCAGCTCTATTTGGGGACTAGCGGAGAACACAGATACGCAGTATTTT | 18 | TRBJ2-3 | TRBD2 | TRBV7-9 | .
CASTTSGSSYEQYF | TGTGCCAGCACTACTAGCGGGAGCTCCTACGAGCAGTACTTC | 14 | TRBJ2-7 | TRBD2 | TRBV2 | once
CASSPWGGAQNSPLHF | TGTGCCAGCAGTCCCTGGGGGGGCGCTCAAAATTCACCCCTCCACTTT | 16 | TRBJ1-6 | . | TRBV27 | few
CASSPTGTGELFF | TGTGCCAGCAGCCCGACAGGGACCGGGGAGCTGTTTTTT | 13 | TRBJ2-2 | TRBD1 | TRBV7-6 | .
CASSSRGFSADTQYF | TGTGCCAGCAGTTCAAGGGGGTTCAGTGCAGATACGCAGTATTTT | 15 | TRBJ2-3 | . | TRBV28 | .
CASSLDGLGHGYTF | TGTGCCAGCAGCCTGGATGGGTTGGGCCATGGCTACACCTTC | 14 | TRBJ1-2 | . | TRBV7-3 | .
CASSKQGYSYEQYF | TGCGCCAGCAGCAAACAGGGATACTCCTACGAGCAGTACTTC | 14 | TRBJ2-7 | . | TRBV5-1 | .
CASRSEYEQYF | TGTGCCAGCAGGTCCGAGTACGAGCAGTACTTC | 11 | TRBJ2-7 | . | TRBV2 | once
CATSAGLAGMIGSYNEQFF | TGTGCCACCAGCGCCGGACTAGCGGGAATGATAGGTTCCTACAATGAGCAGTTCTTC | 19 | TRBJ2-1 | TRBD2 | TRBV15 | .
CASSIIAPSYNEQFF | TGTGCCAGTAGTATCATAGCGCCTTCCTACAATGAGCAGTTCTTC | 15 | TRBJ2-1 | . | TRBV19 | once
CAISPGTGVPAGARQEQYF | TGTGCCATCAGTCCCGGGACAGGGGTTCCGGCGGGGGCCCGTCAGGAGCAGTACTTC | 19 | TRBJ2-7 | TRBD1 | TRBV10-3 | .
CASRARVGSGTYEQYF | TGTGCCAGCAGGGCGAGAGTCGGTAGCGGAACATACGAGCAGTACTTC | 16 | TRBJ2-7 | . | TRBV2 | few
CASSLTRDKGVGALYEQFF | TGTGCCAGTAGTCTTACTCGGGACAAGGGGGTTGGAGCGCTCTATGAGCAGTTCTTC | 19 | TRBJ2-1 | . | TRBV19 | .
CASSFLAGPSSYNEQFF | TGTGCCAGCAGCTTCCTAGCGGGGCCGAGCTCCTACAATGAGCAGTTCTTC | 17 | TRBJ2-1 | TRBD2 | TRBV11-2 | .
CATSHRPTGNREKLFF | TGTGCCACCTCCCATCGCCCCACAGGGAATCGCGAAAAACTGTTTTTT | 16 | TRBJ1-4 | . | TRBV19 | .
CASSLQGAPGYTF | TGTGCCAGCAGTTTACAGGGGGCACCTGGCTACACCTTC | 13 | TRBJ1-2 | TRBD1 | TRBV12-3/TRBV12-4 | .
CASSLGHPTDEAFF | TGTGCCAGCAGCCTGGGACACCCGACCGATGAAGCTTTCTTT | 14 | TRBJ1-1 | . | TRBV5-4 | .